The 31 T cell receptor beta chains below all came from one sample that was sequenced in a study of CD8 T cells in Susac syndrome. RNA was extracted with the RNeasy kit, and a quantity of about 0.45 to 1 ug was reverse transcribed using random hexamers. Each CDR3 protein is one row after TCRdb ran MiXCR on the immunoSEQ multiplex PCR reads. Of 100,000 to 150,000 distinct CDR3 sequences in the sample, 90% to 95% were seen once. Sample: CD4+ T cells from PBMCs. The origin of the receptors is a human donor in good health.

The rearrangement joins TRBV2 to TRBJ1-1, with no clear D. Germline values: CDR1 SNHLY, CDR2 FYNNEI. Trimming pared 7 bases from V and 6 bases from J, leaving 15 bases between. CDR3 length equals 13 residues. The CDR3 nucleotides read TGTGCCAGCAAGCGGTTCCCCGGAGCTGAAGCTTTCTTT. Its protein is CASKRFPGAEAFF.

This chain uses TRBV9 with TRBJ1-1; D is unresolved. V was trimmed by 0 bases and J by 4 bases, leaving 10 bases between them. CDR3 length equals 14 residues. CDR1 SGDLS and CDR2 YYNGEE come from the germline V gene. CDR3 sequence reads: CASSVASGSTEAFF. The CDR3, as DNA: TGTGCCAGCAGCGTAGCAAGCGGTAGCACTGAAGCTTTCTTT.

The V and J genes are TRBV2 and TRBJ2-2, with 10 nucleotides matching TRBD2. This CDR3 region has 16 residues. V lost 2 bases to trimming and J lost 9 bases; unmatched junction nucleotides: 9. The germline gives CDR1 SNHLY, CDR2 FYNNEI. The CDR3 DNA is TGTGCCAGCAGTGAAAGGAGCGGGAGGGCGGGCCGGGAGCTGTTTTTT. Protein product: CASSERSGRAGRELFF.

The CDR3 is CASSLDRWEQFF. DNA for the CDR3: TGTGCCAGCAGCTTAGATCGGTGGGAGCAGTTCTTC. V is TRBV7-2 and J is TRBJ2-1; D unresolved. In germline, CDR1 is SGHTA, CDR2 FQGNSA. The ends were cut back, 1 base at V and 10 bases at J, with 8 bases in the middle. The CDR3 runs to 12 residues. Full variable domain (missing parts from reference TRBV7-2 and TRBJ2-1): GAGVSQSPSNKVTEKGKDVELRCDPISGHTALYWYRQSLGQGLEFLIYFQGNSAPDKSGLPSDRFSAERTGGSVSTLTIQRTQQEDSAVYLCASSLDRWEQFFGPGTRLTVL.

The chain recombines TRBV29-1 with TRBJ1-3, with D unresolved. Germline V CDR1 and CDR2: SQVTM, ANQGSEA. This CDR3 comprises 14 residues. The ends were cut back, 0 bases at V and 4 bases at J, with 10 bases in the middle. CDR3 bases: TGCAGCGTTGAAGAGTTACGTGGCGGAAACACCATATATTTT. This sequence encodes CSVEELRGGNTIYF.

The chain uses TRBV20-1 and TRBJ2-5, with D possibly TRBD2 on 5 matching bases. V shed 6 bases and J shed 4 bases, with 21 bases lying between them. Germline-derived CDR1 and CDR2 are DFQATT and SNEGSKA (reference sequence). The CDR3 sequence is 15 residues long. CDR3 in amino acids: CSAYLLAATAETQYF. CDR3 coding DNA: TGCAGTGCCTATCTCCTAGCAGCGACGGCAGAGACCCAGTACTTC.

The chain carries TRBV7-2 and TRBJ2-7; the match to TRBD2 covers 11 bases. This CDR3 contains 15 residues. V lost 4 bases, J lost 2 bases, and 4 bases stayed unmatched. CDR1 and CDR2 (germline): SGHTA, FQGNSA. This chain's CDR3 is CASSSGTSGAYEQYF. The CDR3 bases are TGTGCCAGCAGCTCCGGGACTAGCGGTGCCTACGAGCAGTACTTC.

This chain uses TRBV30 with TRBJ2-2; 9 nucleotides agree with TRBD2. Germline V gene lookup returns CDR1 GTSNPN and CDR2 SVGIG (reference sequence). The CDR3 has 18 amino acids. The V and J ends lost 3 bases and 6 bases, in that order; junction bases with no gene match: 17. The CDR3 bases are TGTGCCTGGAGCCTAGGGAGGAGGGCTAGCGGGAATGCCGGGGAGCTGTTTTTT. It specifies CAWSLGRRASGNAGELFF.

This clonotype was observed a single time. The rearrangement uses TRBV7-2 and TRBJ2-7; tentative D call: TRBD1 (6 bases). There are 15 residues in the CDR3. Trimming stripped 5 bases from V and 0 bases from J, with 14 bases between. From germline, CDR1 is SGHTA and CDR2 FQGNSA. The chain's CDR3 is CASSTRTVSSYEQYF. CDR3 sequence (DNA): TGTGCCAGCAGCACTCGGACAGTTAGCTCCTACGAGCAGTACTTC.

The chain employs TRBV20-1 and TRBJ1-1, with TRBD1 as a possible D gene (5 bases). The CDR3 is 14 amino acids. Per germline, CDR1 DFQATT and CDR2 SNEGSKA (reference sequence). The germline V and J ends were trimmed by 1 base and 0 bases, with 9 bases remaining between them. The DNA of the CDR3 is TGCAGTGCTAGAGTAGGACATTTGAACACTGAAGCTTTCTTT. Its translation: CSARVGHLNTEAFF.

This chain connects TRBV2 to TRBJ2-7; a weak D match, TRBD2 (6 bases). The CDR3 is 13 residues long. Deletions cut 6 bases from V and 7 bases from J, with 16 bases between. In germline, CDR1 is SNHLY, CDR2 FYNNEI. The chain's CDR3 is CASSEGLLGEQYF. The DNA of the CDR3 is TGTGCCAGCAGCGAGGGACTCTTGGGGGAGCAGTACTTC. The whole variable domain, remainder taken from reference TRBV2 and TRBJ2-7, is EPEVTQTPSHQVTQMGQEVILRCVPISNHLYFYWYRQILGQKVEFLVSFYNNEISEKSEIFDDQFSVERPDGSNFTLKIRSTKLEDSAMYFCASSEGLLGEQYFGPGTRLTVT.

J is TRBJ2-1 and V is TRBV5-1, with TRBD2 matching over 14 bases. The germline V gene has CDR1 SGHRS and CDR2 YFSETQ. Trimming at V came to 3 bases and at J to 0 bases, leaving 5 bases not matched to a gene. The CDR3 spans 18 residues. CDR3 amino acids: CASSWTSGRTSSYNEQFF. CDR3 nucleotide sequence: TGCGCCAGCAGCTGGACTAGCGGGAGGACCAGCTCCTACAATGAGCAGTTCTTC.

V is TRBV18 and J is TRBJ1-1; D possibly corresponds to TRBD1 (5 bases). Per the germline V gene, CDR1 is KGHSH and CDR2 is LQKENI. Trimming removed 2 bases at V and 0 bases at J, with 16 bases between. The CDR3 spans 17 residues. The CDR3 sequence: CASSPDYLRGVNTEAFF. CDR3 coding DNA: TGTGCCAGCTCACCAGACTACCTCCGAGGGGTGAACACTGAAGCTTTCTTT.

The rearrangement links TRBV5-1 to TRBJ2-3; D possibly corresponds to TRBD1 (5 bases). Trimming took off 2 bases at V and 4 bases at J, with 8 bases between the two ends. CDR3 length equals 13 residues. Germline loops: CDR1 SGHRS, CDR2 YFSETQ. The CDR3 spells CASSLSGPDTQYF. As DNA, the CDR3 is TGCGCCAGCAGCTTATCAGGGCCAGATACGCAGTATTTT.

The chain recombines TRBV5-1 with TRBJ1-1; 7 bases map to TRBD1. CDR3 length equals 15 residues. J lost 5 bases, V lost 3 bases, and 10 bases had no gene match. From germline, CDR1 is SGHRS and CDR2 YFSETQ. DNA for the CDR3: TGCGCCAGCAGCTCCACCCCAGGGGGTGAGACTGAAGCTTTCTTT. As protein: CASSSTPGGETEAFF.

The chain is built from TRBV12-5 and TRBJ2-1; possibly TRBD1 for D (6 bases). The CDR3 runs to 15 residues. The V end was cut by 1 base, the J end by 8 bases, with 15 bases between. From germline, CDR1 is LGHNT and CDR2 FRNRAP. The CDR3 DNA reads TGTGCTAGTGGTTTGGAGTCGACAGGTTTTGATGAGCAGTTCTTC. Translated: CASGLESTGFDEQFF.

The rearrangement uses TRBV12-3 or TRBV12-4 and TRBJ1-1; TRBD1 agrees at 8 bases. The CDR3 spans 13 residues. J was trimmed by 8 bases and V by 4 bases; bases with no gene match: 6. Here the CDR3 DNA reads TGTGCCAGCAGTTCTGGCAGGGGGCGCGAAGCTTTCTTT. It yields the protein CASSSGRGREAFF.

The chain uses TRBV20-1 and TRBJ1-1; the match to TRBD1 covers 12 bases. CDR3 length equals 14 residues. The germline V gene encodes CDR1 DFQATT and CDR2 SNEGSKA (reference sequence). J lost 10 bases, V lost 0 bases, and 6 bases had no gene match. CDR3 DNA sequence: TGCAGTGCTAGAGAGGGGACAGGGGGCTCGGGAGCTTTCTTT. Protein product: CSAREGTGGSGAFF.

V gene TRBV7-2 combines with J gene TRBJ1-2; TRBD1 agrees at 7 bases. With 2 bases clipped from V and 5 bases from J, the junction kept 11 bases outside the gene matches. CDR1 and CDR2 (germline): SGHTA, FQGNSA. The CDR3 is 16 residues long. This CDR3 is CASSLMQGGTGYGYTF. The CDR3 bases are TGTGCCAGCAGCTTAATGCAAGGGGGCACCGGGTATGGCTACACCTTC.

The genes are TRBV3-1 and TRBJ2-7; maybe TRBD2 (7 bases). Trimming took 3 bases from V and 3 from J, leaving 12 bases between them. Per germline, CDR1 LGHDT and CDR2 YNNKEL (reference sequence). This CDR3 has 14 amino acids. In DNA form, the CDR3 reads TGTGCCAGCAGCCAGGGAGGGGGAAGCTACGAGCAGTACTTC. Encoded protein: CASSQGGGSYEQYF.

Only one count was recorded for this clonotype. The chain joins TRBV19 to TRBJ2-3; tentative D call: TRBD2 (5 bases). The CDR3 has 14 residues. Per the germline V gene, CDR1 is LNHDA and CDR2 is SQIVND (reference sequence). V dropped 8 bases and J dropped 0 bases, with 12 bases sitting between them. Here the CDR3 DNA reads TGTGCCAGTCACGAGCGGAGCAGCACAGATACGCAGTATTTT. Amino acids: CASHERSSTDTQYF. Together with reference TRBV19 and TRBJ2-3, the CDR3 gives the full variable domain: DGGITQSPKYLFRKEGQNVTLSCEQNLNHDAMYWYRQDPGQGLRLIYYSQIVNDFQKGDIAEGYSVSREKKESFPLTVTSAQKNPTAFYLCASHERSSTDTQYFGPGTRLTVL.

CDR3 residues: CASSQKSCSLTGGENTEAFF. CDR3 sequence (DNA): TGCGCCAGCAGTCAAAAGTCGTGTAGCCTGACGGGCGGGGAGAACACTGAAGCTTTCTTT. The V and J genes are TRBV23-1 and TRBJ1-1; D is ambiguous. TRBV23-1 is placed among ORFs of uncertain function. The CDR3 extends over 20 amino acids. Trimming removed 2 bases from V and 1 base from J, with 26 bases in between.

This clonotype appeared a single time. CDR3 sequence: CASSLWDRQETQYF. CDR3 bases: TGTGCCAGCAGCTTATGGGACAGACAAGAGACCCAGTACTTC. The genes are TRBV7-9 and TRBJ2-5; 7 bases line up with TRBD1. The ends lost 2 bases at V and 2 bases at J; junction bases unmatched: 2. Germline V gives CDR1 SEHNR, CDR2 FQNEAQ (reference sequence). This CDR3 comprises 14 residues.

The V call is TRBV29-1, the J call TRBJ1-4, with TRBD1 matching over 8 bases. The CDR3 is 12 residues long. Germline V gene lookup returns CDR1 SQVTM and CDR2 ANQGSEA. The J segment lost 8 bases and the V segment lost 7 bases, leaving 6 bases of the junction unmatched. The CDR3 DNA reads TGCAGCGGACAGGGGAGGGAAGAAAAACTGTTTTTT. Translation: CSGQGREEKLFF.

CDR3 amino acids: CASSQSGFSGQFF. As DNA, the CDR3 is TGTGCCAGCAGCCAGAGTGGGTTTTCGGGGCAGTTCTTC. The chain employs TRBV9 and TRBJ2-1, with D unresolved. The ends were cut back, 4 bases at V and 12 bases at J, with 17 bases in the middle. There are 13 residues in the CDR3. The germline V gene has CDR1 SGDLS and CDR2 YYNGEE.

The V gene is TRBV6-5, the J gene TRBJ2-2; 7 bases agree with TRBD1. Germline V CDR1 and CDR2: MNHEY, SVGAGI. After removal of 7 bases from V and 5 bases from J, the junction contained 7 bases not matched to a gene. CDR3 size: 14 residues. CDR3 nucleotide sequence: TGTGCCAGCACCGCGCCAGGGGGAACCGGGGAGCTGTTTTTT. This encodes CASTAPGGTGELFF.

The chain uses TRBV5-1 and TRBJ2-1; 11 bases line up with TRBD2. The V gene end was trimmed by 4 bases and the J gene end by 6 bases; junction bases not matched to a gene: 9. This CDR3 has 16 residues. Germline CDR1 SGHRS, CDR2 YFSETQ. CDR3 sequence reads: CASSRVGLAGSNEQFF. The CDR3 nucleotides read TGCGCCAGCAGCCGCGTCGGACTAGCGGGTTCCAATGAGCAGTTCTTC.

The gene calls are TRBV23-1 and TRBJ1-2; D not certain. TRBV23-1 is known as an ORF, though its function is uncertain. Trimming removed 5 bases at V and 6 bases at J, with 34 bases between. CDR3 length: 20 residues. The CDR3 reads CASSDLKQLTFPLWVNGYTF. CDR3 DNA sequence: TGCGCCAGCAGTGATCTAAAACAGCTTACGTTTCCCCTTTGGGTTAATGGCTACACCTTC.

This chain joins TRBV10-3 and TRBJ1-2; D not certain. Germline CDR1 and CDR2: ENHRY and SYGVKD. With 2 bases removed from V and 0 bases from J, the gap between germline ends came to 7 bases. The CDR3 extends over 14 amino acids. CDR3 amino acids: CAISEGQANYGYTF. CDR3 coding DNA: TGTGCCATCAGTGAGGGTCAAGCTAACTATGGCTACACCTTC.

The chain couples TRBV6-1 to TRBJ2-7; 9 nucleotides agree with TRBD2. CDR1 and CDR2 from the germline V gene are MNHNS and SASEGT. CDR3 size: 15 residues. Unmatched junction bases numbered 10, after V lost 8 bases and J lost 2 bases. CDR3 DNA: TGTGCCAGCCGAGAGGTGGCGGGAGGGCCCTACGAGCAGTACTTC. Its translation: CASREVAGGPYEQYF.

V usage is TRBV30 and J usage is TRBJ1-5, with D unclear. There are 15 residues in the CDR3. Germline V gives CDR1 GTSNPN, CDR2 SVGIG (reference sequence). V dropped 2 bases and J dropped 3 bases, with 14 bases sitting between them. The CDR3 DNA is TGTGCCTGGAGTCCGAATGGGATTCCCAATCAGCCCCAGCATTTT. Amino acid sequence: CAWSPNGIPNQPQHF.